Listed below are T cell receptor beta chains from one sample, sequenced in a study of blood T cells in healthy people across ages. TCRdb re-called the 5' RACE reads through MiXCR, storing one row per CDR3 protein. This table has about 1 million distinct CDR3 sequences, more than 35% appearing once. Sequencing was performed on blood. The receptor source for this set is a woman aged 55-75 years in good health. Both conserved end residues are part of each CDR3. Not every row has a clone size; where given, it reads once, few, many or a size class.

V gene | clone size | CDR3 protein
TRBV7-2 | few | CATDPKGSVRPYNEQFF
TRBV7-9 | - | CASSIGTGNNQPQHF
TRBV12-3/TRBV12-4 | few | CASSRSLGQGGEETQYF
TRBV15 | - | CATSKDRSYEQYF
TRBV6-2/TRBV6-3 | few | CASSYSYGTDTQYF
TRBV6-1 | - | CASADRVDSPLHF
TRBV27 | - | CASSIGRGGEQFF
TRBV9 | few | CASSVDFGEQYF
TRBV6-9 | - | CASRARDRLGQGARDFYYEQYF
TRBV12-3/TRBV12-4 | - | CASSSNLGEQYF
TRBV6-1 | few | CASSEVAGTDTQYF
TRBV7-8 | - | CASSLWTGQNTEAFF
TRBV29-1 | - | CSVAPTDEAFF
TRBV20-1 | few | CSARAERTQFF
TRBV3-1 | once | CASSVNPSGPYEQYF
TRBV9 | few | CASSAAVASVDTQYF
TRBV3-1 | - | CASSQVFSGEHEAFF
TRBV20-1 | few | CSARKLAATNEQYF
TRBV2 | - | CASRTGLAGGDTQYF
TRBV2 | few | CASSDGFKQYF
TRBV14 | - | CASSERADNEQFF
TRBV29-1 | - | CSVERGIYGYTF
TRBV27 | - | CASSLGLDWGTGELFF
TRBV6-2/TRBV6-3 | few | CASTLGGAGYGYTF
TRBV27 | - | CASSLTSGRWGNEQFF
TRBV24-1 | few | CATSFFQAGSTDTQYF
TRBV25-1 | - | CASSGSEGDTEAFF
TRBV9 | - | CASSLDNRHSGNTIYF
TRBV10-1 | - | CASSESNFNGYTF
TRBV28 | few | CASGDRTKNIQYF
TRBV15 | - | CATSRGGRTGGGEQFF
TRBV7-2 | few | CASSLASGPQETQYF
TRBV15 | medium-sized | CATSSYPTGLNYEQYF
TRBV10-3 | few | CAISANSAPTDTQYF
TRBV7-6 | few | CASSLGTGGYQETQYF
TRBV20-1 | - | CSARDSDTEAFF